The 18 T cell receptor beta chains given below trace back to one sample, sequenced in a study of regulatory T cells in long-lasting Graves disease. Libraries of TCR beta came from iRepertoire HTBI primers plus Arm-PCR of CDR3 regions. TCRdb processed the multiplex PCR reads anew with MiXCR; each CDR3 protein has one entry. The sample contains hundreds of thousands of distinct CDR3 sequences, roughly 15% of which appear only once. The time point here: newly diagnosed GD, antithyroid drugs for less than 3 months. With RNA extracted from PBMCs as input, the TCR library was made. This sample also belongs to another study, concerning T cells in Graves' hyperthyroidism and ophthalmopathy.

Here the sequenced sample was peripheral blood mononuclear cells (PBMCs), taken at new diagnosis, from a patient treated with antithyroid drugs. The receptors were gathered from a woman aged 25 to 39 with Graves disease.

This clonotype was counted ten times or more. The chain combines TRBV7-3 with TRBJ1-1; 7 bases match TRBD1. This CDR3 has 15 residues. With 5 bases clipped from V and 3 bases from J, the junction kept 9 bases outside the gene matches. CDR1 is SGHTA, CDR2 FQGTGA, per germline. The CDR3 DNA is TGTGCCAGCAGCCCCAGGGGGGGTGGGGACACTGAAGCTTTCTTT. Its protein product is CASSPRGGGDTEAFF.

This clonotype was seen only a few times. The CDR3 spells CASSAEGVRADTQYF. CDR3 sequence (DNA): TGCGCCAGCAGCGCGGAGGGAGTTCGCGCAGATACGCAGTATTTT. The rearrangement joins TRBV5-1 to TRBJ2-3; a weak D match, TRBD2 (6 bases). Germline V gene sequence: CDR1 SGHRS, CDR2 YFSETQ. This CDR3 is built from 15 residues. V was clipped by 4 bases and J by 4 bases, with 16 bases between them.

The chain couples TRBV12-3 or TRBV12-4 to TRBJ1-3; D is uncertain. The CDR3 runs to 15 residues. Trimming pared 3 bases from V and 0 bases from J, leaving 9 bases between. The CDR3 loop is CASSFRQNSGNTIYF. CDR3 nucleotide sequence: TGTGCCAGCAGTTTTAGGCAGAACTCTGGAAACACCATATATTTT.

Worth noting for this clonotype: This may arise from a read error, as a much more abundant clone is one base away. This CDR3 is CASTGLDAAEQCF. CDR3 in DNA: TGTGCCAGCACGGGACTAGATGCTGCCGAGCAGTGCTTC. The chain carries TRBV6-1 and TRBJ2-7; 8 bases line up with TRBD2. This CDR3 has 13 residues. Germline V lookup: CDR1 MNHNS, CDR2 SASEGT.

This clonotype has only a few counts. This chain links TRBV2 with TRBJ1-5; D is ambiguous. Germline CDR1 and CDR2: SNHLY and FYNNEI. Trimming shortened V by 1 base and J by 3 bases, and 7 bases separated the two germline ends. The CDR3 runs to 14 residues. CDR3 loop: CASSEGTYNQPQHF. The CDR3 coding sequence is TGTGCCAGCAGTGAAGGGACTTACAATCAGCCCCAGCATTTT.

This clonotype was seen at least ten times. V usage is TRBV2 and J usage is TRBJ2-1, with D perhaps matching TRBD1 (5 bases). CDR1 and CDR2 (germline): SNHLY, FYNNEI. Trimming took off 5 bases at V and 12 bases at J, with 11 bases between the two ends. CDR3 length equals 11 residues. CDR3 coding DNA: TGTGCCAGCAGTAGCAGGGTGGGGCAGTTCTTC. Its protein is CASSSRVGQFF.

This clonotype was counted a few times. This chain links TRBV19 with TRBJ2-1, with D hard to call. From germline, CDR1 is LNHDA and CDR2 SQIVND (reference sequence). V dropped 3 bases and J dropped 7 bases, with 13 bases sitting between them. The CDR3 sequence is 14 residues long. The CDR3 DNA reads TGTGCCAGTAGTATTGGGGTATCGGCGAATGAGCAGTTCTTC. It is translated as CASSIGVSANEQFF. Drawing the rest from reference TRBV19 and TRBJ2-1, the complete variable domain is DGGITQSPKYLFRKEGQNVTLSCEQNLNHDAMYWYRQDPGQGLRLIYYSQIVNDFQKGDIAEGYSVSREKKESFPLTVTSAQKNPTAFYLCASSIGVSANEQFFGPGTRLTVL.

This clonotype was found many times. The chain recombines TRBV28 with TRBJ2-7; TRBD1 matches 9 bases. CDR3 length: 15 amino acids. Per the germline V gene, CDR1 is MDHEN and CDR2 is SYDVKM. Unmatched junction bases numbered 13, after V lost 6 bases and J lost 7 bases. CDR3 region: CASRNPGQGRNEQYF. For the CDR3, the DNA is TGTGCCAGCAGGAACCCGGGACAGGGCCGGAATGAGCAGTACTTC.

The J gene is TRBJ1-6, the V gene TRBV6-1; D gene unclear. Germline V CDR1 and CDR2: MNHNS, SASEGT. Trimming removed 8 bases from V and 6 bases from J, with 11 bases in between. This CDR3 contains 13 residues. The CDR3: CASRGSLNSPLHF. CDR3 bases: TGTGCCAGCCGAGGGTCTCTTAATTCACCCCTCCACTTT.

The CDR3 coding sequence is TGTGCCACCGGACAGCACGAAAAACTGTTTTTT. It codes for CATGQHEKLFF. This chain joins TRBV6-1 and TRBJ1-4; a possible D gene is TRBD1 (6 bases). From germline, CDR1 is MNHNS and CDR2 SASEGT. This CDR3 is 11 amino acids long. The V end was cut by 10 bases, the J end by 8 bases, with 11 bases between.

This clonotype was recorded at least ten times. J is TRBJ1-5 and V is TRBV30; no firm D call. Trimming pared 2 bases from V and 7 bases from J, leaving 15 bases between. This CDR3 is 14 amino acids long. The V gene's germline CDR1 is GTSNPN and CDR2 SVGIG (reference sequence). The CDR3, as DNA: TGTGCCTGGAGTCCTGAAAGTGCGGGACAGCCCCAGCATTTT. It yields the protein CAWSPESAGQPQHF. Variable domain in full (rest from reference TRBV30 and TRBJ1-5): SQTIHQWPATLVQPVGSPLSLECTVEGTSNPNLYWYRQAAGRGLQLLFYSVGIGQISSEVPQNLSASRPQDRQFILSSKKLLLSDSGFYLCAWSPESAGQPQHFGDGTRLSIL.

This clonotype was detected once. The rearrangement uses TRBV9 and TRBJ2-3; TRBD2 aligns across 9 bases. Unmatched junction bases numbered 7, after V lost 0 bases and J lost 8 bases. CDR1 SGDLS and CDR2 YYNGEE come from the germline V gene. The CDR3 runs 15 residues. The CDR3: CASSVGAGGKGTQYF. The CDR3 nucleotides are TGTGCCAGCAGCGTAGGAGCGGGAGGAAAAGGTACGCAGTATTTT.

The sample holds a few counts of this clonotype. V usage is TRBV2 and J usage is TRBJ2-1; the D call may be TRBD1 or TRBD2 (5 bases each). V was pared by 6 bases and J by 14 bases, with 23 bases between. This CDR3 has 14 amino acids. CDR1 SNHLY and CDR2 FYNNEI come from the germline V gene. CDR3 region: CASSERAGTHIEFF. The CDR3 DNA sequence: TGTGCCAGCAGCGAAAGAGCCGGGACCCACATCGAGTTCTTC.

This clonotype was detected only a few times. This chain uses TRBV3-1 with TRBJ2-3; unclear D gene. The germline V gene has CDR1 LGHDT and CDR2 YNNKEL (reference sequence). The germline V and J ends were trimmed by 4 bases and 10 bases, with 12 bases remaining between them. CDR3 length equals 12 residues. Written as DNA, the CDR3 is TGTGCCAGCAGCCTTGCGTGGGCCGCGCAGTATTTT. Translation: CASSLAWAAQYF.

About this clonotype itself: This may be a read error, as it is one base from a much larger clone. The conserved closing phenylalanine or tryptophan is absent in this CDR3, likely reflecting a read error. The V and J genes are TRBV2 and TRBJ1-1; 8 bases map to TRBD1. This CDR3 has 14 amino acids. Germline V gives CDR1 SNHLY, CDR2 FYNNEI. The J segment lost 3 bases and the V segment lost 6 bases, leaving 6 bases of the junction unmatched. As DNA, the CDR3 is TGTGCCAGCAGAAAGGGACAGGAGGACACTGAAGCTTTCCTT. Protein sequence: CASRKGQEDTEAFL.

A note on this clonotype: A read error may be the cause here, since a much bigger clone is one base away. The chain carries TRBV24-1 and TRBJ2-5, with D perhaps assigned TRBD1 or TRBD2 (6 bases each). The germline gives CDR1 KGHDR, CDR2 SFDVKD. The CDR3 totals 15 residues. CDR3 in amino acids: CATSDRRDTQETQHF. The CDR3 region has the DNA TGTGCCACCAGTGATCGGAGGGACACCCAAGAGACCCAGCACTTC.

A word on this clonotype: Since a far larger clone is one base different, this is likely a read error. This chain connects TRBV6-2 or TRBV6-3 to TRBJ1-1; D not certain. CDR3 length: 14 amino acids. The germline V gene has CDR1 MNHEY and CDR2 SVGEGT. In DNA, the CDR3 is TGTGCCGGCAGTTATGGCATCGGGTGGACTGAAGCTTTCTTT. Amino acids: CAGSYGIGWTEAFF.

This chain links TRBV20-1 with TRBJ2-5, with 10 positions matching TRBD2. CDR1 is DFQATT, CDR2 SNEGSKA, per germline (reference sequence). With 3 bases clipped from V and 2 bases from J, the junction kept 3 bases outside the gene matches. This CDR3 is 14 amino acids long. CDR3 bases: TGCAGTGCTAGTCCTAGCGGGAGACAAGAGACCCAGTACTTC. It encodes CSASPSGRQETQYF.